This T cell receptor (beta chain) was sequenced in a study of blood T cell repertoires in COVID-19 (dated by TCRdb to about 2020). Regarding the complete study: The collaborator samples originated in the United States, Italy and Spain and spanned the acute and convalescent phases of COVID-19. Where available, HLA class I and class II types were obtained from metadata supplied by the sample provider rather than from assay-based typing. The dataset comprised deeply sampled blood TCRbeta repertoires from subjects exposed to, actively infected with, or recovered from COVID-19. A de-identified subject ID, COVID-19 status, age in years and sex were almost always included in the sample metadata. The material from the prospective study consisted of cDNA or gDNA derived from T cells, B-cell-depleted T cells, or PBMCs. The repertoires were released in a freely available public database meant as a resource for research on the immune response to SARS-CoV-2. The samples were drawn from two sources: the first 160 participants of the ongoing ImmuneRACE study, and over 1,000 subjects contributed by 6 global collaborators. The paper as a whole reports these results and caveats: Clinical and demographic metadata were provided uncurated, with the amount varying by source and participant.

The CDR3 sequence holds 12 residues, the cysteine and phenylalanine included. Solely the CDR3 DNA is kept, with 36 bases framed from the first base. Based on the germline V gene, the CDR1 and CDR2 sequences are SGHVS and FQNEAQ. V drops 1 base and J drops 8 bases, leaving 8 bases in between. Notes on this clone: Its antigen has not been determined. No much larger clone exists at a distance of one base, and base qualities are not known.

The collaborating institutions used their own protocols to collect whole blood in K2EDTA tubes. For TCRbeta analysis, collaborators shipped samples in one of three forms: frozen whole blood, isolated PBMCs, or DNA extracted from either of those sample types. The immunoSEQ Assay, a bias-controlled multiplex PCR, was used to amplify TCRbeta CDR3 regions from genomic DNA. The published analysis was carried out like this. The number of nucleated cells in each sample was estimated by amplification of reference gene primers within the assay. To quantify the absolute abundance of each unique TCRbeta CDR3 rearrangement, sequence reads were collapsed and filtered. For each sample, productive Simpson clonality was calculated as the square root of Simpson's diversity index over productive rearrangements. TCRdb carries this immuneACCESS record with in-frame sequences only. Its versions omit some clonotypes, under half of them owing to an unresolved V gene in the studies checked, with the rest unexplained. V, J and clone size are those of that table, while D and trimming were read from the DNA. This sample gives about 59,000 clones in total; around 91% of them show up just once. The ten most abundant clones make up roughly 9% of the sample.

What was sequenced was peripheral blood. Recombination joined TRBV7-8 with TRBJ1-1, with the D gene not confidently named. The clonotype originates from a human donor in a cohort sampled during active COVID-19. The CDR3 loop reads CASSLVSSEAFF. The nucleotide sequence is given as TGTGCCAGCAGCTTAGTTAGCAGCGAAGCTTTCTTT.